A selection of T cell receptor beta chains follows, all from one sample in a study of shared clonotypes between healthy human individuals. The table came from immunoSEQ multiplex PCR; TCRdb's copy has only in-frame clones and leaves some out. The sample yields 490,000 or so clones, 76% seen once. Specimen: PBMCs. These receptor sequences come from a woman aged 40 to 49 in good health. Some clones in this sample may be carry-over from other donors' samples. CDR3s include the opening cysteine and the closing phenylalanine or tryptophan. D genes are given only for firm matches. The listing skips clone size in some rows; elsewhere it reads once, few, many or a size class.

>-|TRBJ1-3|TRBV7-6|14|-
TGTGCCAGCACCTCCGAGGGGTGGGGAAACACCATATATTTT
CASTSEGWGNTIYF
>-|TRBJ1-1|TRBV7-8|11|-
TGTGCCAGCAGCTTAAACACTGAAGCTTTCTTT
CASSLNTEAFF
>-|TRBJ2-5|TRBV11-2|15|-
TGTGCCAGCAGCTTAGATGGCAAGGCATGGGAGACCCAGTACTTC
CASSLDGKAWETQYF
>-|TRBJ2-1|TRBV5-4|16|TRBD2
TGTGCCAGCAGCTTCGATCCTAGCGGGGGTAACAATGAGCAGTTCTTC
CASSFDPSGGNNEQFF
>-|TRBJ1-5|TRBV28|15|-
TGTGCCAGCAGTTTAGGGGTAAGGGGAAATCAGCCCCAGCATTTT
CASSLGVRGNQPQHF
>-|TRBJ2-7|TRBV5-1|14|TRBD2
TGCGCCAGCAGCTTACTAGCGGGAGAGTACGAGCAGTACTTC
CASSLLAGEYEQYF
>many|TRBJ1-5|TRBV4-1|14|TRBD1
TGCGCCAGCAGCCGGGGACAGCCAGCGCAGCCCCAGCATTTT
CASSRGQPAQPQHF
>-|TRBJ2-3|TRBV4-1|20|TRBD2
TGCGCCAGCAGCCCACGAGGCTGGACTAGCGGGGACCTTAGAGTAGATACGCAGTATTTT
CASSPRGWTSGDLRVDTQYF
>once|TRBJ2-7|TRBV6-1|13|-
TGTGCCAGCAGTGATAGGGCGGGGACTTTTCAGTACTTC
CASSDRAGTFQYF
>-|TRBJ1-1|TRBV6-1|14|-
TGTGCCAGCAGGAGGGATTACGCTGGGACTGAAGCTTTCTTT
CASRRDYAGTEAFF
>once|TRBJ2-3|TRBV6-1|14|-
TGTGCCAGCAGTGAGAGGGGGGTATTAGATACGCAGTATTTT
CASSERGVLDTQYF
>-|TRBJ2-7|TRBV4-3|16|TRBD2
TGCGCCAGCAGCCAAGATTGGCGGGAGGACTCCTACGAGCAGTACTTC
CASSQDWREDSYEQYF
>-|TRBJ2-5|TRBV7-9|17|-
TGTGCCAGCAGCCCCCCGCGGTCTGGGCGAACCCAAGAGACCCAGTACTTC
CASSPPRSGRTQETQYF
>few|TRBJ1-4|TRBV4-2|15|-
TGTGCCAGCAGCCAAGATTACCTAAATGGTGAAAAACTGTTTTTT
CASSQDYLNGEKLFF
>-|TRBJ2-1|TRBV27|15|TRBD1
TGTGCCAGCACCAGGACAGGACTTTTGGTTCATGAGCAGTTCTTC
CASTRTGLLVHEQFF
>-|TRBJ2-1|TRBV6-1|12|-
TGTGCCAGCAGTGGACTCCTCGGCCAGCAGTTCTTC
CASSGLLGQQFF
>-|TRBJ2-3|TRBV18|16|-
TGTGCCAGCTCACCACCAAATCTCCTAGGGACAGATACGCAGTATTTT
CASSPPNLLGTDTQYF
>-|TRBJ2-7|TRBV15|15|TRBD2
TGTGCCACCAGCAGAGGGGGGGGAGGAGGTCCCGAGCAGTACTTC
CATSRGGGGGPEQYF
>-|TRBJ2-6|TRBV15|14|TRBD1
TGTGCCACCAGTCCAGGACAGGGTCCTATCGTCCTGACTTTC
CATSPGQGPIVLTF
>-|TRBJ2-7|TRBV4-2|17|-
TGTGCCAGCAGCCGGAACAAGGACTTCTCTCGATTGAACGAGCAGTACTTC
CASSRNKDFSRLNEQYF
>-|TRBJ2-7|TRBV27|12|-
TGTGCCAGCAACACAGCGGCCGGGGAGCAGTACTTC
CASNTAAGEQYF
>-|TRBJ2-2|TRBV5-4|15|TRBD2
TGTGCCAGCAGCCTCAGACTAGCGGGAGCCGGGGAGCTGTTTTTT
CASSLRLAGAGELFF
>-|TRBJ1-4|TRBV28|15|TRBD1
TGTGCCAGCAGGGGAGGACAGGGGGCTTTTGGAAAACTGTTTTTT
CASRGGQGAFGKLFF
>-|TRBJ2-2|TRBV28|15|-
TGTGCCAGCAGTTCTGGGACACCCGAAACCGGGGAGCTGTTTTTT
CASSSGTPETGELFF
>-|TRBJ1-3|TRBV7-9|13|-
TGTGCCAGCAGCTTAGGTGCTGGAAACACCATATATTTT
CASSLGAGNTIYF
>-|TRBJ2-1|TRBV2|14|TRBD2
TGTGCCATCCTCGTAGCGGGGGCTGTAAATGAGCAGTTCTTC
CAILVAGAVNEQFF
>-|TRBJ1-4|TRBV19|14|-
-
CASSSGPLNEKLFF
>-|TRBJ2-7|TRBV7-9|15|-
TGTGCCAGCAGCTTAGCGGGCAGGGTTATCGACGAGCAGTACTTC
CASSLAGRVIDEQYF
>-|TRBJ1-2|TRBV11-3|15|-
TGTGCCAGCAGCGCTCAGGGGTGGGACACCTATGGCTACACCTTC
CASSAQGWDTYGYTF
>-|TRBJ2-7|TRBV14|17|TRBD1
TGTGCCAGCAGCCCCCTCGGGACAGGGCGACTTTATGGCGAGCAGTACTTC
CASSPLGTGRLYGEQYF
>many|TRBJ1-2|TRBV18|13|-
TGTGCCAGCTCACCAGGTTTTGGGAACGGCTACACCTTC
CASSPGFGNGYTF
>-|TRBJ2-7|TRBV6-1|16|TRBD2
TGTGCCAGCAGTGAAGCGCTCCTAGCGGGGGGTTACGAGCAGTACTTC
CASSEALLAGGYEQYF
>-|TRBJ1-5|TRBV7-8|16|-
TGTGCCAGCAGCCTAGGAGGGACACCTGGCAATCAGCCCCAGCATTTT
CASSLGGTPGNQPQHF
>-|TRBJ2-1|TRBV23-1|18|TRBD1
TGCGCCGGAAGGGGGCCGGGGTTTCGAATCAGCTCCTACAATGAGCAGTTCTTC
CAGRGPGFRISSYNEQFF
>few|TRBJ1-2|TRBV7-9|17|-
TGTGCCAGCAGCGGCCAGCGAGAAAAACAGGGATTTTATGGCTACACCTTC
CASSGQREKQGFYGYTF
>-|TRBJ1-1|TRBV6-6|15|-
TGTGCCAGCAGTGGCCCCGTTGACAGATATTCTGAAGCTTTCTTT
CASSGPVDRYSEAFF
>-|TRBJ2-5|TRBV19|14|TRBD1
TGTGCCAGTAGTTACCGGGACAGGGAAGAGACCCAGTACTTC
CASSYRDREETQYF
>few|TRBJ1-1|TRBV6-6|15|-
TGTGCCACCCACCCGAGTCCAGGGCTTGGCACTGAAGCTTTCTTT
CATHPSPGLGTEAFF
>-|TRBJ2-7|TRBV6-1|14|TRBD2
TGTGCCAGCAGTGTAACTAGCGAAACCTACGAGCAGTACTTC
CASSVTSETYEQYF
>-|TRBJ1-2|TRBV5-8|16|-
TGTGCCAGCAGCTTGGCCGGGGGCAGAGCTAACTATGGCTACACCTTC
CASSLAGGRANYGYTF
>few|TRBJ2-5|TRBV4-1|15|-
TGCGCCAGCAGCCAAGGGTGGGCAGGGCAAGAGACCCAGTACTTC
CASSQGWAGQETQYF